This T cell receptor (beta chain) was recorded in a study of blood T cell repertoires in COVID-19. Whole-study context: T cells, B-cell-depleted T cells, or PBMCs supplied cDNA or gDNA.

The CDR3 is 16 amino acids. Per the germline V gene, CDR1 is MNHEY and CDR2 is SMNVEV (reference sequence). V was clipped by 6 bases and J by 10 bases; unmatched bases: 13. The Seattle site enrolled patients during active infection and followed them longitudinally. Sequencing was performed with immunoSEQ multiplex PCR; in TCRdb, only in-frame clones are kept and a portion is missing. The table records over 250,000 clones, more than 85% of them present only once. The sequenced sample was peripheral blood. The chain joins TRBV27 to TRBJ1-6; 9 bases agree with TRBD1. The TCR sequence derives from a young woman with COVID-19, enrolled during active disease. The CDR3 loop reads CASSLPGTGRNSPLHF. Written as DNA, the CDR3 is TGTGCCAGCAGCTTACCCGGGACAGGGAGAAACTCACCCCTCCACTTT.